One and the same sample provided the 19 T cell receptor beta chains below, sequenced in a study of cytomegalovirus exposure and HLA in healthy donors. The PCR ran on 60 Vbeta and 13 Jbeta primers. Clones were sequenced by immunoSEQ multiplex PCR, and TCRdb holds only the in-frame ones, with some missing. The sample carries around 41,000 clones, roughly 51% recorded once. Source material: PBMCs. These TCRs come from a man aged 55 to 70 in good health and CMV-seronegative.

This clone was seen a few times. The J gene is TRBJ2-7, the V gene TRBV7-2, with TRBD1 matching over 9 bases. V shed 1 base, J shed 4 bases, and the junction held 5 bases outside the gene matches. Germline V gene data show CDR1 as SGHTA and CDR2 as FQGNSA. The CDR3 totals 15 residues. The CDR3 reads CASSLGTGDLYEQYF. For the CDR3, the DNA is TGTGCCAGCAGCTTAGGGACAGGGGACTTATACGAGCAGTACTTC.

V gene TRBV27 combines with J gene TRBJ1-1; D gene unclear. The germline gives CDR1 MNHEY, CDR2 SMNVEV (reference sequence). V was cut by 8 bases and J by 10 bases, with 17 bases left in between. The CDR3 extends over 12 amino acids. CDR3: CASRGNGYGAFF. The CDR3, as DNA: TGTGCCAGCCGCGGTAACGGGTATGGAGCTTTCTTT.

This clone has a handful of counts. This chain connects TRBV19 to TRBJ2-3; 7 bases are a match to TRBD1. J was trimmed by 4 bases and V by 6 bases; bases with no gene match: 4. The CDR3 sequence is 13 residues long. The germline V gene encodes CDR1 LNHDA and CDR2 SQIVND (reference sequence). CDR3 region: CASRGTVPDTQYF. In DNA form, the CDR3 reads TGTGCCAGTAGGGGGACAGTCCCAGATACGCAGTATTTT. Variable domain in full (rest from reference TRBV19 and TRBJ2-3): DGGITQSPKYLFRKEGQNVTLSCEQNLNHDAMYWYRQDPGQGLRLIYYSQIVNDFQKGDIAEGYSVSREKKESFPLTVTSAQKNPTAFYLCASRGTVPDTQYFGPGTRLTVL.

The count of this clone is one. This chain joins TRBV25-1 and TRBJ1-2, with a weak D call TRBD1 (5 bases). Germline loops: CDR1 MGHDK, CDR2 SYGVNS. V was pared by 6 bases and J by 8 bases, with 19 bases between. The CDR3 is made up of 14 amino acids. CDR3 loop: CASRSEPGVGGYTF. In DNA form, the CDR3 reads TGTGCCAGCAGATCGGAGCCGGGGGTAGGCGGCTACACCTTC.

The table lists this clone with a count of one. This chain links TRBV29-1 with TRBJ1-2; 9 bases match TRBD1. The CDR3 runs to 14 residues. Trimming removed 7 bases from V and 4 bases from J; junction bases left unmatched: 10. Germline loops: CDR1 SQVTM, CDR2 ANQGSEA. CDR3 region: CSASGTGGIYGYTF. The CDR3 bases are TGCAGCGCGTCCGGAACAGGGGGCATCTATGGCTACACCTTC.

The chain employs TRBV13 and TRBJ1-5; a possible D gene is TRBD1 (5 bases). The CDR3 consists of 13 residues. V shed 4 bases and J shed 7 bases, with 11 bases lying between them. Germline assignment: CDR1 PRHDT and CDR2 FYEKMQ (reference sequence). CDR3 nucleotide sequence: TGTGCCAGCAGCTCGGATCAGGGACAGCCCCAGCATTTT. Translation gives CASSSDQGQPQHF.

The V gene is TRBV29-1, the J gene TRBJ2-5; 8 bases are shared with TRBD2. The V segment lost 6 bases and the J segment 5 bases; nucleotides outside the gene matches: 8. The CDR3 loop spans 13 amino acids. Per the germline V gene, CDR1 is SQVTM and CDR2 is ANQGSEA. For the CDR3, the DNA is TGCAGCGTGGGACTAGGTTTTGGGGAGACCCAGTACTTC. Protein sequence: CSVGLGFGETQYF. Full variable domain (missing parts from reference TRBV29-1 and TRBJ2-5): SAVISQKPSRDICQRGTSLTIQCQVDSQVTMMFWYRQQPGQSLTLIATANQGSEATYESGFVIDKFPISRPNLTFSTLTVSNMSPEDSSIYLCSVGLGFGETQYFGPGTRLLVL.

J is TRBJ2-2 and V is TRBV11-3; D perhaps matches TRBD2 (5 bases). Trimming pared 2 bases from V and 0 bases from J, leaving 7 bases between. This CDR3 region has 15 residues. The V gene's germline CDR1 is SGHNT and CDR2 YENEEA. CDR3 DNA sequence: TGTGCCAGCAGCTTATCGGACTCGAACACCGGGGAGCTGTTTTTT. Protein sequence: CASSLSDSNTGELFF.

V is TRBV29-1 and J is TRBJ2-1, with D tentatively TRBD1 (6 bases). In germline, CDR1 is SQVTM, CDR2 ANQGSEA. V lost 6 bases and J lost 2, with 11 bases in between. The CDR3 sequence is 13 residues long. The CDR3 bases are TGCAGCGTAGTCAGGGGAGCCTACAATGAGCAGTTCTTC. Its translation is CSVVRGAYNEQFF.

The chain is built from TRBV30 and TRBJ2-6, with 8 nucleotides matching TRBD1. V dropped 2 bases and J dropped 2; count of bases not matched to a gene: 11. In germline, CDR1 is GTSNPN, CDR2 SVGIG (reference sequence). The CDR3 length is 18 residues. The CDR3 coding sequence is TGTGCCTGGAGTCTCACCAGGGGGCGAGTAGCTGGGGCCAACGTCCTGACTTTC. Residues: CAWSLTRGRVAGANVLTF.

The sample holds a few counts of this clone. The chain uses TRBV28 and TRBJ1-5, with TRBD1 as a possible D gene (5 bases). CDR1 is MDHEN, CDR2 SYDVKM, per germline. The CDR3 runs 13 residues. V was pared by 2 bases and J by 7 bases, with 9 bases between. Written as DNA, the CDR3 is TGTGCCAGCAGTTTAGCCAGGGAACAGCCCCAGCATTTT. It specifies CASSLAREQPQHF. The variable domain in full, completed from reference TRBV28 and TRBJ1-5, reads DVKVTQSSRYLVKRTGEKVFLECVQDMDHENMFWYRQDPGLGLRLIYFSYDVKMKEKGDIPEGYSVSREKKERFSLILESASTNQTSMYLCASSLAREQPQHFGDGTRLSIL.

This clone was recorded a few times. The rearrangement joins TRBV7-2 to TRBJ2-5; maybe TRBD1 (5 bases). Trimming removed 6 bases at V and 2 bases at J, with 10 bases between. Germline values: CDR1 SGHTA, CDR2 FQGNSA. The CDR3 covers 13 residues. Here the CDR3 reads CASSRTFQETQYF. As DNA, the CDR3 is TGTGCCAGCAGTAGGACATTTCAAGAGACCCAGTACTTC.

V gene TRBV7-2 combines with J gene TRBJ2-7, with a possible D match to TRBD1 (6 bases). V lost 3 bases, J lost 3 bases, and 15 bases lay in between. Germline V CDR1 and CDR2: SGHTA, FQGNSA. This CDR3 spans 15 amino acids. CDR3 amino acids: CASSFRAGENYEQYF. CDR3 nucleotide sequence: TGTGCCAGCAGCTTCAGGGCAGGGGAGAACTACGAGCAGTACTTC.

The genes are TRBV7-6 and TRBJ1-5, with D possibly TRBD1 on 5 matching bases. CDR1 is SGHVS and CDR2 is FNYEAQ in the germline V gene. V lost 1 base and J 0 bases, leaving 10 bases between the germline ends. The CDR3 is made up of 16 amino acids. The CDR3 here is CASSLEPGYSNQPQHF. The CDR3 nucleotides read TGTGCCAGCAGCTTAGAGCCAGGGTATAGCAATCAGCCCCAGCATTTT.

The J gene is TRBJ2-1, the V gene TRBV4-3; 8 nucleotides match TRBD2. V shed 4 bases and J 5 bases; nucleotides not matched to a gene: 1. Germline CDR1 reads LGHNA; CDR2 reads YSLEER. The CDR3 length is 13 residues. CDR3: CASSLSGDNEQFF. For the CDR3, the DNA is TGCGCCAGCAGCCTTAGCGGGGACAATGAGCAGTTCTTC.

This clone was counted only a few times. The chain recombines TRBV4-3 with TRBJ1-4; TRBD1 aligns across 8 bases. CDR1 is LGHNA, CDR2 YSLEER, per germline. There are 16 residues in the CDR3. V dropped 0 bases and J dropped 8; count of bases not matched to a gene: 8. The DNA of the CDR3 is TGCGCCAGCAGCCAAGATCTGGACAGGGTGGGAGAAAAACTGTTTTTT. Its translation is CASSQDLDRVGEKLFF.

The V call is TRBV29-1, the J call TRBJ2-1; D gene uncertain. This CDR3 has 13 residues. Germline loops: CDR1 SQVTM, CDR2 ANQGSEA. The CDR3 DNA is TGCACAGCGAGATCCCGCCCATACAATGAGCAGTTCTTC. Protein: CTARSRPYNEQFF.

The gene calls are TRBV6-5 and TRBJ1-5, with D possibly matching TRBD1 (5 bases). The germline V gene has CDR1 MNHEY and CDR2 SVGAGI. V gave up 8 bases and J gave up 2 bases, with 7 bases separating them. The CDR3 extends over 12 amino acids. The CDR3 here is CASQGGNQPQHF. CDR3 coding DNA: TGTGCCAGCCAGGGTGGCAATCAGCCCCAGCATTTT.

The CDR3 loop reads CASSMDRGITEAFF. CDR3 in DNA: TGTGCCAGCAGTATGGACAGGGGAATCACTGAAGCTTTCTTT. The V and J genes are TRBV2 and TRBJ1-1; 9 nucleotides agree with TRBD1. Germline V gene lookup returns CDR1 SNHLY and CDR2 FYNNEI. V lost 5 bases to trimming and J lost 4 bases; unmatched junction nucleotides: 5. The CDR3 covers 14 residues.